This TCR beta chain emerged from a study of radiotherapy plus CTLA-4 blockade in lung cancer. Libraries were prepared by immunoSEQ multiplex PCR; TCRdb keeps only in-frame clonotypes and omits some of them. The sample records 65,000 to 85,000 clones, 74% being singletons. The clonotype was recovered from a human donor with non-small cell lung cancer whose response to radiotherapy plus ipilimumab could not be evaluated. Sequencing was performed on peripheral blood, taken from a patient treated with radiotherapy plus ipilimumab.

The CDR3 protein is CAWCSGTGGKEQYF. The CDR3 nucleotides are TGTGCCTGGTGTAGTGGGACAGGGGGAAAAGAGCAGTACTTC. The chain links TRBV30 to TRBJ2-7; 11 bases match TRBD1. J lost 7 bases, V lost 5 bases, and 10 bases had no gene match. Germline-derived CDR1 and CDR2 are GTSNPN and SVGIG (reference sequence). The CDR3 consists of 14 residues.